A single sample gave rise to the 10 T cell receptor beta chains below, sequenced in a study of T cell repertoires in cytomegalovirus infection. TCRdb fed the reads into MiXCR, producing one record per CDR3 protein. The table records about 260,000 distinct CDR3 sequences, over 8% of them present only once. The specimen was PBMCs. The receptors derive from a human donor in good health (CMV status not recorded). Some clones in this sample may be carry-over from other donors' samples.

The table lists this clonotype with many counts. The chain combines TRBV12-3 or TRBV12-4 with TRBJ2-1; 9 nucleotides match TRBD1. V gave up 5 bases and J gave up 5 bases; unmatched junction bases: 4. The CDR3 contains 14 residues. The CDR3, as DNA: TGTGCCAGCAGTCCGGGACAGGGCCACAATGAGCAGTTCTTC. Its protein is CASSPGQGHNEQFF.

V and J are TRBV11-3 and TRBJ2-7; 11 nucleotides match TRBD1. Trimming at V came to 4 bases and at J to 6 bases, leaving 2 bases not matched to a gene. CDR1 and CDR2 (germline): SGHNT, YENEEA. The CDR3 contains 13 residues. The chain's CDR3 is CASSWGTGGEQYF. The CDR3 DNA is TGTGCCAGCAGCTGGGGGACAGGGGGCGAGCAGTACTTC.

The table lists this clonotype with many counts. The rearrangement joins TRBV7-9 to TRBJ1-1; D remains ambiguous. The V end was cut by 0 bases, the J end by 1 base, with 9 bases between. Looked up from germline, CDR1 is SEHNR and CDR2 is FQNEAQ (reference sequence). The CDR3 contains 15 residues. The CDR3 is CASSLAAGKNTEAFF. CDR3 in DNA: TGTGCCAGCAGCTTAGCGGCCGGGAAGAACACTGAAGCTTTCTTT.

The sample holds many counts of this clonotype. V gene TRBV10-3 combines with J gene TRBJ1-5; D not certain. Looked up from germline, CDR1 is ENHRY and CDR2 is SYGVKD. V dropped 2 bases and J dropped 0 bases, with 5 bases sitting between them. The CDR3 runs 14 residues. CDR3 bases: TGTGCCATCAGTGAGGGGTTTAGCAATCAGCCCCAGCATTTT. Protein sequence: CAISEGFSNQPQHF.

The table lists this clonotype with a few counts. J is TRBJ1-4 and V is TRBV28; maybe TRBD1 (5 bases). The germline gives CDR1 MDHEN, CDR2 SYDVKM. Trimming took 1 base from V and 3 from J, leaving 9 bases between them. The CDR3 is made up of 15 amino acids. The CDR3 region is CASSLLGRANEKLFF. CDR3 sequence (DNA): TGTGCCAGCAGTTTATTGGGGCGAGCTAATGAAAAACTGTTTTTT.

The rearrangement uses TRBV19 and TRBJ2-7; D call uncertain. The CDR3 covers 14 residues. CDR1 is LNHDA and CDR2 is SQIVND in the germline V gene (reference sequence). V lost 3 bases and J 2 bases, leaving 11 bases between the germline ends. Here the CDR3 DNA reads TGTGCCAGTAGTATTTTGGATAGCCCCTACGAGCAGTACTTC. Protein product: CASSILDSPYEQYF.

The sample holds many counts of this clonotype. J is TRBJ1-1 and V is TRBV7-2; the D gene is possibly TRBD1 (6 bases). CDR1 and CDR2 (germline): SGHTA, FQGNSA. V dropped 5 bases and J dropped 4 bases, with 11 bases sitting between them. The CDR3 spans 13 residues. Here the CDR3 DNA reads TGTGCCAGCAGCCGGACAGTGGGCACTGAAGCTTTCTTT. Protein: CASSRTVGTEAFF.

The chain uses TRBV28 and TRBJ1-5, with D maybe TRBD1 (6 bases). CDR1 and CDR2 (germline): MDHEN, SYDVKM. The CDR3 spans 20 residues. V was trimmed by 4 bases and J by 2 bases, leaving 27 bases between them. The CDR3 reads CASSSPRTEGSSFRNQPQHF. The CDR3 DNA sequence: TGTGCCAGCAGTTCCCCCCGGACAGAAGGGTCTTCTTTTCGCAATCAGCCCCAGCATTTT.

For the CDR3, the DNA is TGTGCCAGCTCACCAAGTGGACAGGGTGGCACCGGGGAGCTGTTTTTT. Residues: CASSPSGQGGTGELFF. The rearrangement links TRBV18 to TRBJ2-2, with 8 bases that match TRBD1. Trimming removed 2 bases from V and 4 bases from J; junction bases left unmatched: 6. Germline loops: CDR1 KGHSH, CDR2 LQKENI. The CDR3 loop spans 16 amino acids.

This clonotype was detected ten times or more. The CDR3: CATSRDYRQGSLYGYTF. The CDR3 region has the DNA TGTGCCACCAGCAGAGATTATCGACAGGGGTCCCTTTATGGCTACACCTTC. V and J are TRBV15 and TRBJ1-2; 8 positions match TRBD1. Germline CDR1 and CDR2: LNHNV and YYDKDF (reference sequence). This CDR3 comprises 17 residues. The junction had 11 bases not matched to a gene; V was cut back by 0 bases and J by 5 bases.